These 18 T cell receptor beta chains were all obtained from the same sample, sequenced in a study of blood T cell repertoires in COVID-19. The protocol was immunoSEQ multiplex PCR, while the TCRdb copy is restricted to in-frame clones and leaves out a portion. The data hold more than 90,000 clones, with more than 75% observed a single time. Sequencing input: peripheral blood. Receptor source: a man between 65 and 85 years old with acute or convalescent COVID-19.

This chain connects TRBV28 to TRBJ1-1; 7 positions match TRBD1. Germline CDR1 MDHEN, CDR2 SYDVKM. The V and J ends lost 3 bases and 12 bases, in that order; junction bases with no gene match: 13. The CDR3 is 14 residues long. CDR3 sequence (DNA): TGTGCCAGCAGTTTCAACGTTAGACAGGGTGGGACTTTCTTT. Amino acid sequence: CASSFNVRQGGTFF.

This rearrangement joins TRBV5-4 to TRBJ2-3, with 9 bases matching TRBD2. This CDR3 spans 16 amino acids. Germline CDR1 and CDR2: SGHNT and YYREEE (reference sequence). The V and J ends lost 0 bases and 1 base, in that order; junction bases with no gene match: 3. The CDR3 sequence: CASSLVAGAGTDTQYF. CDR3 nucleotide sequence: TGTGCCAGCAGCTTGGTAGCGGGGGCCGGCACAGATACGCAGTATTTT.

The chain recombines TRBV10-1 with TRBJ2-2; perhaps TRBD1 as D (5 bases). Trimming cost V 7 bases and J 0 bases, with 6 bases left between them. In germline, CDR1 is WNHNN, CDR2 SYGVQD (reference sequence). CDR3 length: 13 amino acids. The CDR3 nucleotides are TGCGCCAGCAAGGGGCCGAACACCGGGGAGCTGTTTTTT. It encodes CASKGPNTGELFF.

The rearrangement uses TRBV2 and TRBJ2-5; 7 nucleotides line up with TRBD2. Germline-derived CDR1 and CDR2 are SNHLY and FYNNEI. The V and J ends lost 4 bases and 9 bases, in that order; junction bases with no gene match: 8. This CDR3 contains 13 residues. The CDR3 spells CASSVGRGGAQYF. CDR3 nucleotides: TGTGCCAGCAGTGTGGGGAGGGGAGGGGCCCAGTACTTC. The variable domain in full, with the rest retrieved from reference TRBV2 and TRBJ2-5, is EPEVTQTPSHQVTQMGQEVILRCVPISNHLYFYWYRQILGQKVEFLVSFYNNEISEKSEIFDDQFSVERPDGSNFTLKIRSTKLEDSAMYFCASSVGRGGAQYFGPGTRLLVL.

V and J are TRBV28 and TRBJ2-5; maybe TRBD2 (5 bases). Trimming removed 8 bases at V and 4 bases at J, with 17 bases between. Germline CDR1 MDHEN, CDR2 SYDVKM. The CDR3 totals 14 residues. In DNA, the CDR3 is TGTGCCAGCCTCCAACGGGGTTCGGGAGAGACCCAGTACTTC. It yields the protein CASLQRGSGETQYF. Full variable domain (missing parts from reference TRBV28 and TRBJ2-5): DVKVTQSSRYLVKRTGEKVFLECVQDMDHENMFWYRQDPGLGLRLIYFSYDVKMKEKGDIPEGYSVSREKKERFSLILESASTNQTSMYLCASLQRGSGETQYFGPGTRLLVL.

The chain uses TRBV28 and TRBJ1-1, with D unresolved. Trimming cost V 4 bases and J 0 bases, with 6 bases left between them. The CDR3 loop spans 13 amino acids. Germline CDR1 is MDHEN and CDR2 is SYDVKM. DNA of the CDR3: TGTGCCAGCAGTTCGACTATGAACACTGAAGCTTTCTTT. As protein: CASSSTMNTEAFF.

The genes are TRBV11-3 and TRBJ1-2; D possibly corresponds to TRBD1 (5 bases). Between the trimmed V and J ends, which lost 3 bases and 7 bases, there was a span of 15 bases. Germline-derived CDR1 and CDR2 are SGHNT and YENEEA. This CDR3 is 14 amino acids long. CDR3 protein: CASSFRPVGLGYTF. The CDR3 bases are TGTGCCAGCAGCTTTCGACCGGTGGGACTTGGCTACACCTTC.

This chain uses TRBV6-5 with TRBJ1-1, with TRBD1 matching 9 bases. This CDR3 spans 15 amino acids. The ends lost 6 bases at V and 0 bases at J; junction bases unmatched: 5. CDR1 MNHEY and CDR2 SVGAGI come from the germline V gene. The DNA of the CDR3 is TGTGCCAGCAGCCCAACAGGGGGCCTGAACACTGAAGCTTTCTTT. Protein sequence: CASSPTGGLNTEAFF.

The CDR3 loop is CASSSGLAGVRYNEQFF. DNA for the CDR3: TGTGCCAGCAGTTCAGGACTAGCGGGAGTAAGATACAATGAGCAGTTCTTC. The chain combines TRBV27 with TRBJ2-1; 13 bases fit TRBD2. J gave up 4 bases and V 4 bases, and 7 bases lay outside the gene matches. Germline-derived CDR1 and CDR2 are MNHEY and SMNVEV (reference sequence). This CDR3 contains 17 residues.

The rearrangement joins TRBV19 to TRBJ1-6; TRBD1 is a possible D gene (5 bases). Per germline, CDR1 LNHDA and CDR2 SQIVND (reference sequence). CDR3 length: 16 residues. V was cut by 3 bases and J by 0 bases, with 9 bases left in between. The CDR3 here is CASSMEGSSYNSPLHF. The CDR3 DNA follows: TGTGCCAGTAGTATGGAGGGGAGCTCCTATAATTCACCCCTCCACTTT. Supplemented by reference TRBV19 and TRBJ1-6, the full variable domain reads DGGITQSPKYLFRKEGQNVTLSCEQNLNHDAMYWYRQDPGQGLRLIYYSQIVNDFQKGDIAEGYSVSREKKESFPLTVTSAQKNPTAFYLCASSMEGSSYNSPLHFGNGTRLTVT.

J is TRBJ2-1 and V is TRBV15, with 15 bases aligning to TRBD2. Germline CDR1 and CDR2: LNHNV and YYDKDF (reference sequence). The J segment lost 8 bases and the V segment lost 1 base, leaving 3 bases of the junction unmatched. The CDR3 totals 16 residues. Here the CDR3 reads CATSRGGTSGRHEQFF. As DNA, the CDR3 is TGTGCCACCAGCAGAGGGGGGACTAGCGGGAGGCATGAGCAGTTCTTC. Looking up the rest from reference TRBV15 and TRBJ2-1 gives the full variable domain: DAMVIQNPRYQVTQFGKPVTLSCSQTLNHNVMYWYQQKSSQAPKLLFHYYDKDFNNEADTPDNFQSRRPNTSFCFLDIRSPGLGDTAMYLCATSRGGTSGRHEQFFGPGTRLTVL.

This clone was seen once. The chain employs TRBV14 and TRBJ2-3, with TRBD1 identical over 8 bases. Germline assignment: CDR1 SGHDN and CDR2 FVKESK. The length of the CDR3 is 15 residues. J was trimmed by 2 bases and V by 1 base; bases with no gene match: 2. The CDR3 protein is CASSQVGQATDTQYF. The DNA of the CDR3 is TGTGCCAGCAGCCAAGTGGGACAGGCCACAGATACGCAGTATTTT.

The chain uses TRBV5-5 and TRBJ1-2; 7 nucleotides match TRBD1. There are 13 residues in the CDR3. V shed 5 bases and J 5 bases; nucleotides not matched to a gene: 6. Germline V lookup: CDR1 SGHKS, CDR2 YYEKEE (reference sequence). The CDR3 DNA is TGTGCCAGCAGTTCGGGACAGAATTATGGCTACACCTTC. Translating gives CASSSGQNYGYTF.

This sequence joins TRBV28 and TRBJ1-1; 8 bases agree with TRBD1. This CDR3 is 13 amino acids long. Germline values: CDR1 MDHEN, CDR2 SYDVKM. V trimming: 7 bases; J trimming: 7 bases; junction bases outside the gene matches: 8. The CDR3 sequence is CASIPGQALEAFF. CDR3 coding DNA: TGTGCCAGCATCCCGGGACAGGCTCTTGAAGCTTTCTTT.

V and J are TRBV19 and TRBJ1-5; 7 positions match TRBD1. The V gene's germline CDR1 is LNHDA and CDR2 SQIVND (reference sequence). J gave up 2 bases and V 10 bases, and 8 bases lay outside the gene matches. This CDR3 is built from 14 residues. The CDR3: CATGKGAGNQPQHF. In nucleotides, the CDR3 is TGTGCCACCGGGAAGGGGGCAGGCAATCAGCCCCAGCATTTT.

The chain couples TRBV3-1 (or the pseudogene TRBV3-2) to TRBJ2-7; D remains unclear. The CDR3 sequence is 15 residues long. Germline V lookup: CDR1 LGHDT, CDR2 YNNKEL (reference sequence). V lost 0 bases, J lost 3 bases, and 12 bases lay in between. CDR3: CASSQDRIVVYEQYF. The CDR3, as DNA: TGTGCCAGCAGCCAAGATCGAATAGTTGTCTACGAGCAGTACTTC.

The V gene is TRBV3-1 (or the pseudogene TRBV3-2), the J gene TRBJ1-1; D unclear. CDR3 size: 15 residues. V was shortened by 1 base and J by 2 bases, with 11 bases between the two germline ends. Germline V gene lookup returns CDR1 LGHDT and CDR2 YNNKEL (reference sequence). In nucleotides, the CDR3 is TGTGCCAGCAGCCAAGGGTCAGGTTTAAACACTGAAGCTTTCTTT. Protein: CASSQGSGLNTEAFF.

CDR3 residues: CASSPFHSGNTIYF. CDR3 in DNA: TGTGCCAGCAGCCCATTCCACTCTGGAAACACCATATATTTT. The genes are TRBV3-1 (or the pseudogene TRBV3-2) and TRBJ1-3; D remains unclear. The CDR3 is 14 amino acids. The V end lost 4 bases, the J end lost 0 bases, and 7 bases lay between the germline ends. The germline V gene has CDR1 LGHDT and CDR2 YNNKEL (reference sequence).